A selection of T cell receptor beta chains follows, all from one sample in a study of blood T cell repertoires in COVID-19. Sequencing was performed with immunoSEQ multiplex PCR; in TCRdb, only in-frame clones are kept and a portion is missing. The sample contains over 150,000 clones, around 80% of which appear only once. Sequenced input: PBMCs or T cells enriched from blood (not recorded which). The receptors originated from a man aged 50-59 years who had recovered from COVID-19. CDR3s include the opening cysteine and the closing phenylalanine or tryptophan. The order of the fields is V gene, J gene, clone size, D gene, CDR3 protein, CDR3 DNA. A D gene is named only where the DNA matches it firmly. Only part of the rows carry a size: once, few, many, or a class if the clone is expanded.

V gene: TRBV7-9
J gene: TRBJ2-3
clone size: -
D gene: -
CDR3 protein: CASSLAATDTQYF
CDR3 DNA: TGTGCCAGCAGCTTAGCGGCCACAGATACGCAGTATTTT

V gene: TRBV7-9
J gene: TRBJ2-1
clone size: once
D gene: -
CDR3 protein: CASTYRPSHLRLEQFF
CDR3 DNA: TGTGCCAGCACATACCGCCCTTCCCACTTGCGGCTCGAGCAGTTCTTC

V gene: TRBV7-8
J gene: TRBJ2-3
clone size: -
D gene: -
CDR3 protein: CASSLVVAWTDPKPNTQYF
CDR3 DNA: TGTGCCAGCAGCTTAGTTGTCGCATGGACAGATCCTAAACCAAATACGCAGTATTTT

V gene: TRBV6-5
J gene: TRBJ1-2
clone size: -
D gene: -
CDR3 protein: CASSYAQGHNYGYTF
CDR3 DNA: TGTGCCAGCAGCTACGCCCAGGGGCATAACTATGGCTACACCTTC

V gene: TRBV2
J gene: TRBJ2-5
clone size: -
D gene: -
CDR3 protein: CASSPSGYQETQYF
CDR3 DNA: TGTGCCAGCAGTCCAAGCGGGTACCAAGAGACCCAGTACTTC

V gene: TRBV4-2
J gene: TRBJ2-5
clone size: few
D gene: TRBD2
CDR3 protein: CASSQDGGRGGETQYF
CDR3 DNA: TGTGCCAGCAGCCAAGATGGAGGGCGGGGGGGCGAGACCCAGTACTTC

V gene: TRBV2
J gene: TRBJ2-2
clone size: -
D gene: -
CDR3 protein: CASSYKDTGELFF
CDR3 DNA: TGTGCCAGCAGTTACAAAGACACCGGGGAGCTGTTTTTT

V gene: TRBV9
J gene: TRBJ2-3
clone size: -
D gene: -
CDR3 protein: CASSVDEYTQYF
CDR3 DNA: TGTGCCAGCAGCGTAGACGAGTATACGCAGTATTTT

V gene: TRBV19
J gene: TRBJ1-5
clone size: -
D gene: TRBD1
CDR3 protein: CASSTDRGRNQPQHF
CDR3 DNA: TGTGCCAGTAGTACCGACAGGGGTAGAAATCAGCCCCAGCATTTT

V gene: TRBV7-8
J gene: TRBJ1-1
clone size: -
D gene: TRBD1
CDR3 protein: CASSSLGQGNTEAFF
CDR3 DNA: TGTGCCAGCAGCTCCCTTGGACAGGGCAACACTGAAGCTTTCTTT

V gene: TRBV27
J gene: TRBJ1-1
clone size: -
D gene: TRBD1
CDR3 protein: CASSSGQGAITKAFF
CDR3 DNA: TGTGCCAGCAGTTCAGGACAGGGGGCGATCACGAAAGCTTTCTTT

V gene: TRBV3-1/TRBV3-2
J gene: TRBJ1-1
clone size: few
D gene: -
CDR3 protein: CASSRGGTEAFF
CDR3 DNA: TGTGCCAGCAGCCGAGGGGGAACTGAAGCTTTCTTT

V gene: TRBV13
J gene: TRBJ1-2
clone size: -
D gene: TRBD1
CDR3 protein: CASSPRTGGRRINYGYTF
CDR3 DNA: TGTGCCAGCAGCCCAAGGACAGGGGGCCGCCGAATTAACTATGGCTACACCTTC

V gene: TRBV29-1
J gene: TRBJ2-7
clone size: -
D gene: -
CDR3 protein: CSVVDSPYEQYF
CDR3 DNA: TGCAGCGTAGTAGACAGCCCCTACGAGCAGTACTTC

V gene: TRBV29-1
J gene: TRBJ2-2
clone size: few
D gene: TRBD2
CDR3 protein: CSVETGTSGLGELFF
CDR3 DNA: TGCAGCGTTGAAACCGGGACTAGCGGACTCGGGGAGCTGTTTTTT

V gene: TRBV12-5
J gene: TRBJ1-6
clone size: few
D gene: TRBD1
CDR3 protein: CASGLVPTGVGSPLHF
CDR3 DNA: TGTGCTAGTGGTTTGGTTCCGACAGGGGTGGGTTCACCCCTCCACTTT

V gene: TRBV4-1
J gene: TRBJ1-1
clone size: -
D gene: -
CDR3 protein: CASSQDLEGNTEAFF
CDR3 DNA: TGCGCCAGCAGCCAAGATTTGGAGGGTAACACTGAAGCTTTCTTT

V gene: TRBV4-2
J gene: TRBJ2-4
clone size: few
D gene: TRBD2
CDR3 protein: CASSQDLAGGLRLAKNIQYF
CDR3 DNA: TGTGCCAGCAGCCAAGATCTGGCGGGGGGGCTTCGACTAGCCAAAAACATTCAGTACTTC

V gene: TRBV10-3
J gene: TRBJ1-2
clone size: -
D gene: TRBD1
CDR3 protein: CAISLGQGAYGYTF
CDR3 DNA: TGTGCCATCAGTTTGGGACAGGGGGCTTATGGCTACACCTTC

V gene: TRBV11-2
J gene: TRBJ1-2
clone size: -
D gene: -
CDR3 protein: CASSLVRDGGYGYTF
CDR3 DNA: TGTGCCAGCAGCTTAGTGCGGGACGGAGGTTATGGCTACACCTTC

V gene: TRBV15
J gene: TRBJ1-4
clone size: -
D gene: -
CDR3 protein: CATGRGNNEKLFF
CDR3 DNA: TGTGCCACAGGGCGGGGAAATAATGAAAAACTGTTTTTT

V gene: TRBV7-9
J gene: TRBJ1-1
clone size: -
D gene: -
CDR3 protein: CATKVTGLLSEAFF
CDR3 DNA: TGTGCCACCAAAGTAACAGGGTTATTAAGTGAAGCTTTCTTT

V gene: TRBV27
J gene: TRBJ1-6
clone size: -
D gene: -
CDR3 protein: CASSPRPGQTSSYNSPLHF
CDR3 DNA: TGTGCCAGCAGCCCCCGGCCAGGGCAGACGAGCTCCTATAATTCACCCCTCCACTTT

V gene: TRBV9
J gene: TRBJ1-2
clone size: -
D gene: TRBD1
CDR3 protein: CASSPLGQGYGYTF
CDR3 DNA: TGTGCCAGCAGCCCACTGGGACAGGGGTATGGCTACACCTTC

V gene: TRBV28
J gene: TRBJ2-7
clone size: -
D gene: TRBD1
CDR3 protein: CASSLTGTALTYEQYF
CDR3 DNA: TGTGCCAGCAGTTTAACCGGGACAGCGTTGACCTACGAGCAGTACTTC

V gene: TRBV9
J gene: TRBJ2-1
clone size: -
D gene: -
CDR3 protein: CASSVVGRGSGNEQFF
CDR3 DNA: TGTGCCAGCAGCGTAGTGGGTAGGGGGAGTGGCAATGAGCAGTTCTTC

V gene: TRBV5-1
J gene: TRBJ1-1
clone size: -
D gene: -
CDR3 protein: CASSLGGLMNTEAFF
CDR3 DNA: TGCGCCAGCAGCTTGGGGGGGCTGATGAACACTGAAGCTTTCTTT

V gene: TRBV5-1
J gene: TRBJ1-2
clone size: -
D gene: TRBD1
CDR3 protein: CASSFGQGGSANYGYTF
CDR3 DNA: TGCGCCAGCAGCTTTGGACAGGGAGGGTCTGCTAACTATGGCTACACCTTC

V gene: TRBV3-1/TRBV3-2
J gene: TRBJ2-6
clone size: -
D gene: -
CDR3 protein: CASSDQYSGANVLTF
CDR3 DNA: TGTGCCAGCAGCGATCAGTACTCTGGGGCCAACGTCCTGACTTTC

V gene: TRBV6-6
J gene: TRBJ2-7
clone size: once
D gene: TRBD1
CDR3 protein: CASSYPGQVYEQYF
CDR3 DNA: TGTGCCAGCAGTTACCCGGGACAGGTCTACGAGCAGTACTTC

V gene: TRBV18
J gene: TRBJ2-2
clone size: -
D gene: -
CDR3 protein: CASSSSGTGELFF
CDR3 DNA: TGTGCCAGCTCTTCGTCCGGCACCGGGGAGCTGTTTTTT

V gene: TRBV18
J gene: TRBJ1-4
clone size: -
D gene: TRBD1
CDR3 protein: CASSPDRDRGNEKLFF
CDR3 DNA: TGTGCCAGCTCACCCGACCGGGACAGGGGGAATGAAAAACTGTTTTTT

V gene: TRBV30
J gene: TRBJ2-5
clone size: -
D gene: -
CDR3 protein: CAWSVSETQYF
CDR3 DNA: TGTGCCTGGAGTGTGTCTGAGACCCAGTACTTC

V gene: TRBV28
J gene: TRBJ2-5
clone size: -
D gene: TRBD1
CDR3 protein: CASSLGGQGEKTQYF
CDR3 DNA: TGTGCCAGCAGTTTAGGGGGTCAGGGGGAAAAGACCCAGTACTTC

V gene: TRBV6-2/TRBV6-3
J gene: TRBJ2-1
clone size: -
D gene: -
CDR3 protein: CASSFPSTRNEQFF
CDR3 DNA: TGTGCCAGCAGCTTTCCCTCCACTAGGAATGAGCAGTTCTTC

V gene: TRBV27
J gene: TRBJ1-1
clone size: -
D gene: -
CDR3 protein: CASSWRGSNTEAFF
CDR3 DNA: TGTGCCAGCAGTTGGCGGGGTTCGAACACTGAAGCTTTCTTT

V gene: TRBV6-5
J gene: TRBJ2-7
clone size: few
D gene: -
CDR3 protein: CASSRGTVGLYEQYF
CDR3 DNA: TGTGCCAGCAGTAGAGGGACAGTGGGACTCTACGAGCAGTACTTC

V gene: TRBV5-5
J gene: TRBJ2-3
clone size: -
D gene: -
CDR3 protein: CASSRIGGNTDTQYF
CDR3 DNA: TGTGCCAGCAGCCGCATCGGGGGAAACACAGATACGCAGTATTTT

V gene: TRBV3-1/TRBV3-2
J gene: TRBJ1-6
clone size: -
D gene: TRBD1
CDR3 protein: CASSVGTGGSPLHF
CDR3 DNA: TGTGCCAGCAGCGTCGGGACAGGGGGCTCACCCCTCCACTTT

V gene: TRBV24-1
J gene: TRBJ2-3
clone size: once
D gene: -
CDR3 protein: CATSGATTASDTQYF
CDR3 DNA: TGTGCCACCAGTGGAGCAACGACAGCTTCCGATACGCAGTATTTT

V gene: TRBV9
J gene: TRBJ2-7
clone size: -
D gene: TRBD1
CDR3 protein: CASSVEQGGYEQYF
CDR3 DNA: TGTGCCAGCAGCGTAGAACAGGGGGGCTACGAGCAGTACTTC

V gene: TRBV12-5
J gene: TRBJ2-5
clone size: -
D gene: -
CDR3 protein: CASGLVQGELWGRDQETQYF
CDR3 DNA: TGTGCTAGTGGTTTGGTACAGGGCGAACTCTGGGGCCGTGACCAAGAGACCCAGTACTTC

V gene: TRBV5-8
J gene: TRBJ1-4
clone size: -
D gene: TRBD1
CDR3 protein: CASSPGQATNEKLFF
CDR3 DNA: TGTGCCAGCAGCCCGGGACAGGCAACTAATGAAAAACTGTTTTTT

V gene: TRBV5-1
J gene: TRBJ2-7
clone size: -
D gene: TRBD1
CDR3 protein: CASSLLGQGNYEQYF
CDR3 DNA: TGCGCCAGCAGCTTGTTGGGACAGGGGAATTACGAGCAGTACTTC

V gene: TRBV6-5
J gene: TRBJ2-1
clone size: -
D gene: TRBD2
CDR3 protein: CASRTGTTTLEQFF
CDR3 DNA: TGTGCCAGCAGGACCGGGACTACCACCCTTGAGCAGTTCTTC

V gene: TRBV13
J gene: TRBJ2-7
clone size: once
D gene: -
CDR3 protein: CASSSTPLTGSPYEQYF
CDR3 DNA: TGTGCCAGCAGCTCCACCCCACTAACGGGGAGCCCCTACGAGCAGTACTTC

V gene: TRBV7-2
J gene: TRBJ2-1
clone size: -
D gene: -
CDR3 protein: CASSPRRGSRSYNEQFF
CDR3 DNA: TGTGCCAGCAGCCCCAGAAGGGGTTCAAGGTCCTACAATGAGCAGTTCTTC

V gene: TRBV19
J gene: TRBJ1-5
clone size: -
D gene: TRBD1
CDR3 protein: CASSMGDRGLKQPQHF
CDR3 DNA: TGTGCCAGTAGTATGGGGGACAGGGGGCTTAAACAGCCCCAGCATTTT

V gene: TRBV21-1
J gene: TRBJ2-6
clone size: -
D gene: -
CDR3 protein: CASSKAGVGANVLTF
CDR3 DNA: TGTGCCAGCAGCAAAGCAGGGGTTGGGGCCAACGTCCTGACTTTC

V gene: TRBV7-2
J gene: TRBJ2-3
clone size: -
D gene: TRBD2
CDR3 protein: CASSTTSGAITDTQYF
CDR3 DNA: TGTGCCAGCAGCACCACTAGCGGGGCCATCACAGATACGCAGTATTTT

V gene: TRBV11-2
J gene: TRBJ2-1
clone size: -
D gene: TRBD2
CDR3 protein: CASSLATSGGANEQFF
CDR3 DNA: TGTGCCAGCAGCTTAGCCACTAGCGGGGGGGCCAATGAGCAGTTCTTC